This is a list of T cell receptor beta chains from one sample in a study of human T cells and chemical hapten exposure. One entry per CDR3 protein results from TCRdb running MiXCR on the RACE reads. The sample yields about 380,000 distinct CDR3 sequences, about 6.9% seen once. This sample comprised whole blood, obtained in connection with sensitization to the hapten diphenylcyclopropenone (DPC). The receptors come from a woman between 18 and 29 years old with alopecia areata. Some clones in this sample may be carry-over from other donors' samples. Both conserved end residues are part of each CDR3. Each record gives: D gene, J gene, clone size, V gene, CDR3 DNA, CDR3 protein. D genes are given only for firm matches. Expanded clones get a size class; other rows say once, few or many, or leave the size out.

D: TRBD1; J: TRBJ1-4; size: few; V: TRBV6-5; DNA: TGTGCCAGCAGTCGCGACCGGGACAGGGGTGAAAAACTGTTTTTT; CDR3: CASSRDRDRGEKLFF
D: TRBD1; J: TRBJ1-1; size: NA; V: TRBV11-2; DNA: TGTGCCAGCAGCTTAATAACAGGGGGGACTGAAGCTTTCTTT; CDR3: CASSLITGGTEAFF
D: TRBD1; J: TRBJ2-2; size: NA; V: TRBV12-3/TRBV12-4; DNA: TGTGCCAGCAGGAGGGGGACAGGGGGAACCGGGGAGCTGTTTTTT; CDR3: CASRRGTGGTGELFF
D: TRBD2; J: TRBJ2-7; size: many; V: TRBV4-3; DNA: TGCGCCAGCAGCCAAGCGCTGGTCTTCAGCGGGGGTGCACCCTACGAGCAGTACTTC; CDR3: CASSQALVFSGGAPYEQYF
D: TRBD2; J: TRBJ2-2; size: many; V: TRBV20-1; DNA: TGCAGTGCTAGAGATCTGAGGACTAGTTTTGCCGGGGAGCTGTTTTTT; CDR3: CSARDLRTSFAGELFF
D: NA; J: TRBJ1-5; size: many; V: TRBV6-1; DNA: TGTGCCAGCAGTGAGAACAGGTATAGCAATCAGCCCCAGCATTTT; CDR3: CASSENRYSNQPQHF
D: TRBD1; J: TRBJ1-2; size: NA; V: TRBV6-1; DNA: TGTGCCAGCAGTGAAGTCTCGACAGGGTACTATGGCTACACCTTC; CDR3: CASSEVSTGYYGYTF
D: NA; J: TRBJ1-5; size: many; V: TRBV10-3; DNA: TGTGCCATCAGTGAGTCGAGGGGGGATCAGCCCCAGCATTTT; CDR3: CAISESRGDQPQHF
D: NA; J: TRBJ2-2; size: many; V: TRBV7-8; DNA: TGTGCCAGCAGCTTCCCAGATGGGGCGGGGAACAGGGACACCGGGGAGCTGTTTTTT; CDR3: CASSFPDGAGNRDTGELFF
D: NA; J: TRBJ1-1; size: many; V: TRBV6-2/TRBV6-3; DNA: TGTGCCAGCAGTTACTACGGAGGGGAAGCTTTCTTT; CDR3: CASSYYGGEAFF
D: NA; J: TRBJ2-3; size: NA; V: TRBV6-1; DNA: TGTGCCAGCAGTGAATATCTGGCAGGGCTCCTCGGAGATACGCAGTATTTT; CDR3: CASSEYLAGLLGDTQYF
D: TRBD2; J: TRBJ2-5; size: few; V: TRBV6-1; DNA: TGTGCCAGCAGCCTCCTACTAGCGGGGGGAGAGACCCAGTACTTC; CDR3: CASSLLLAGGETQYF
D: NA; J: TRBJ1-1; size: many; V: TRBV9; DNA: TGTGCCAGCAGCGTAGACGGCAGGGCCACTGAAGCTTTCTTT; CDR3: CASSVDGRATEAFF
D: TRBD1; J: TRBJ2-1; size: many; V: TRBV12-3/TRBV12-4; DNA: TGTGCCAGCATTCCCGGGACAGGGGCCAATGAGCAGTTCTTC; CDR3: CASIPGTGANEQFF
D: TRBD2; J: TRBJ2-1; size: few; V: TRBV7-2; DNA: TGTGCCAGCAGCTTCGGCGCGGGGGTGCAGTTCTTC; CDR3: CASSFGAGVQFF
D: TRBD2; J: TRBJ2-1; size: few; V: TRBV6-1; DNA: TGTGCCAGCAGTGAATTTAGCGGGGGGGCCAATGAGCAGTTCTTC; CDR3: CASSEFSGGANEQFF